The 5 T cell receptor beta chains below were found in one sample sequenced in a study of blood T cell repertoires in COVID-19 (dated by TCRdb to about 2020). Libraries were prepared through the immunoSEQ multiplex PCR assay. TCRdb holds this immuneACCESS table with in-frame rearrangements only. Some clones are missing; in checked studies, unresolved V genes explain under half, and the rest has no known cause. The sample has more than 75,000 clones on record, 88% of them singletons. The ten top clones hold approximately 4.4% of the sample. Material for sequencing was peripheral blood. The receptors originated from a woman older than 75 with acute or convalescent COVID-19.

The gene calls are TRBV2 and TRBJ1-1; TRBD1 aligns across 7 bases. Germline V gene lookup returns CDR1 SNHLY and CDR2 FYNNEI. The V gene end was trimmed by 3 bases and the J gene end by 11 bases; junction bases not matched to a gene: 9. This CDR3 is built from 13 residues. CDR3 sequence: CASSDSKTGNAFF. In DNA, the CDR3 is TGTGCCAGCAGTGATTCTAAGACAGGGAACGCTTTCTTT.

The genes are TRBV7-9 and TRBJ2-2; 10 positions match TRBD2. The CDR3 has 15 residues. Per germline, CDR1 SEHNR and CDR2 FQNEAQ (reference sequence). The V segment lost 5 bases and the J segment 7 bases; nucleotides outside the gene matches: 7. DNA for the CDR3: TGTGCCAGCAGCCGGAGCGGGGGGGCTGTCGGGGAGCTGTTTTTT. Protein: CASSRSGGAVGELFF.

V and J are TRBV14 and TRBJ2-5, with D possibly TRBD1 on 7 matching bases. This CDR3 has 13 residues. The germline CDR1 and CDR2 sequences are SGHDN and FVKESK. The V and J ends lost 5 bases and 5 bases respectively, with 12 bases between them. CDR3 loop: CASSAQGRETQYF. CDR3 coding DNA: TGTGCCAGCAGCGCACAGGGGAGGGAGACCCAGTACTTC.

The V call is TRBV15, the J call TRBJ2-2, with D possibly being TRBD2 (5 bases). V was pared by 8 bases and J by 6 bases, with 16 bases between. Looked up from germline, CDR1 is LNHNV and CDR2 is YYDKDF (reference sequence). This CDR3 comprises 14 residues. The CDR3 loop is CATSPGGPAGELFF. The CDR3 region has the DNA TGTGCCACCTCCCCCGGCGGGCCCGCCGGGGAGCTGTTTTTT.

This clone was seen once. This chain connects TRBV10-3 to TRBJ2-3; weak D call: TRBD2 (5 bases). V was clipped by 5 bases and J by 8 bases, with 11 bases between them. This CDR3 comprises 12 residues. Germline CDR1 is ENHRY and CDR2 is SYGVKD. The CDR3 protein is CAISPTEGTQYF. The CDR3, as DNA: TGTGCCATCAGTCCAACCGAGGGTACGCAGTATTTT.